This T cell receptor beta chain was captured in a study of T cell changes during pregnancy in multiple sclerosis. Profiled with immunoSEQ multiplex PCR; TCRdb holds only in-frame clones, not every one. The table includes under 35,000 clones, 70% to 90% detected once. Germline values: CDR1 PRHDT, CDR2 FYEKMQ (reference sequence). V was shortened by 6 bases and J by 0 bases, with 11 bases between the two germline ends. CDR3 length: 14 amino acids. Sequencing was performed on CD8+ T cells from peripheral blood mononuclear cells, taken after pregnancy. The TCR comes from a female donor with multiple sclerosis, enrolled in a pregnancy study. The chain joins TRBV13 to TRBJ1-2; weak D call: TRBD1 (5 bases). The CDR3 nucleotides read TGTGCCAGCAGTCTTGGGGCCGCTAACTATGGCTACACCTTC. The encoded protein is CASSLGAANYGYTF.